This T cell receptor (beta chain) was documented in a study of shared clonotypes between healthy human individuals. The CDR3 covers 12 residues. Trimming removed 5 bases at V and 6 bases at J, with 7 bases between. Germline V gene lookup returns CDR1 LNHDA and CDR2 SQIVND (reference sequence). Only in-frame clones appear in the TCRdb table, and some are missing; sequencing was by immunoSEQ multiplex PCR. Of more than 2 million clones listed, 90% to 96% were seen once; the top ten hold around 0.13%. The J gene is TRBJ2-2, the V gene TRBV19; possibly TRBD2 for D (6 bases). The sequence was obtained from a man between 18 and 35 years old in good health. The sample comprised naive CD4+ T cells sorted from blood. The sample's subset: CD45RA+ positively selected. The CDR3 here is CASSRDSGELFF. The CDR3 region has the DNA TGTGCCAGTAGTCGGGACTCCGGGGAGCTGTTTTTT.